This T cell receptor beta chain appears in the sequencing data of a study of T cells expressing NK-cell markers. CDR1 is MGHRA and CDR2 is YSYEKL in the germline V gene. CDR3 length: 15 amino acids. Findings of the study overall: Whether expanded NKG2C+ T cell clones were HCMV specific stayed uncertain.

5'RACE template switching with UMIs produced the TCR beta cDNA. Reanalyzing the 5' RACE reads, TCRdb keeps one entry per CDR3 protein, without DNA. Its clone listing holds over 13,000 distinct CDR3 sequences. A remark on this clonotype: Its specificity is not known.

The chain couples TRBV4-1 to TRBJ2-3; TCRdb picks TRBD2, but there is no DNA to check that call. Sequenced input: blood T cells: a sorted CD56 or NKG2C T cell subset, CD4+ or CD8+ T cells, or bulk PBMC T cells (not recorded which). This sequence was found in a man aged 18-75 years in good health. The CDR3 sequence: CASSPLSKARDTQYF.